A single sample is the source of the 7 T cell receptor beta chains below, sequenced in a study of cytomegalovirus exposure and HLA in healthy donors. Sequencing used immunoSEQ multiplex PCR; TCRdb keeps in-frame clones, though not all of them. The sample contains approximately 56,000 clones, approximately 92% of which appear only once. The sample consisted of PBMCs. The receptors were gathered from a man aged 18 to 29 in good health and CMV-seronegative.

The CDR3 DNA sequence: TGTGCCAGCAGCTTAGGACTAGCGGGAGATAGAGAGACCCAGTACTTC. Protein sequence: CASSLGLAGDRETQYF. J is TRBJ2-5 and V is TRBV7-6, with 12 bases matching TRBD2. The CDR3 runs 16 residues. The germline gives CDR1 SGHVS, CDR2 FNYEAQ. J gave up 4 bases and V 1 base, and 4 bases lay outside the gene matches.

The V and J genes are TRBV6-5 and TRBJ2-7, with D possibly matching TRBD1 (6 bases). This CDR3 contains 12 residues. Germline CDR1 and CDR2: MNHEY and SVGAGI. The DNA for the CDR3 is TGTGTTAGTGGCAGGGGAGATTACGAGCAGTACTTC. Translated: CVSGRGDYEQYF.

This chain joins TRBV4-1 and TRBJ2-1; TRBD2 might be the D (5 bases). Per the germline V gene, CDR1 is MGHRA and CDR2 is YSYEKL. Trimming took 0 bases from V and 3 from J, leaving 6 bases between them. The CDR3 is 14 amino acids. This chain's CDR3 is CASSQEADYNEQFF. CDR3 in DNA: TGCGCCAGCAGCCAAGAAGCGGACTACAATGAGCAGTTCTTC.

The genes are TRBV5-4 and TRBJ1-5, with TRBD1 matching over 8 bases. The CDR3 loop spans 15 amino acids. The germline CDR1 and CDR2 sequences are SGHNT and YYREEE (reference sequence). V shed 0 bases, J shed 7 bases, and the junction held 6 bases outside the gene matches. The CDR3 sequence is CASSLDRGSGQPQHF. The CDR3 DNA sequence: TGTGCCAGCAGCTTGGACAGGGGGTCTGGGCAGCCCCAGCATTTT.

The chain joins TRBV6-9 to TRBJ1-3; 9 bases are a match to TRBD1. With V trimmed by 4 bases and J by 9 bases, 19 bases remained unmatched. Per germline, CDR1 MNHGY and CDR2 SVAAGI. This CDR3 spans 18 amino acids. As DNA, the CDR3 is TGTGCCAGCAGTTCGAAATACAGGACAGGGGAGAGTAGGAGCACCATATATTTT. Its protein is CASSSKYRTGESRSTIYF.

The chain couples TRBV7-9 to TRBJ2-7, with TRBD1 identical over 9 bases. V trimming: 5 bases; J trimming: 2 bases; junction bases outside the gene matches: 10. Germline V gives CDR1 SEHNR, CDR2 FQNEAQ (reference sequence). The CDR3 contains 16 residues. The CDR3 is CASSPPPGQGPYEQYF. CDR3 nucleotide sequence: TGTGCCAGCAGCCCGCCCCCGGGACAGGGACCCTACGAGCAGTACTTC.

The chain couples TRBV27 to TRBJ1-2, with a weak D call TRBD1 (5 bases). With 8 bases removed from V and 1 base from J, the gap between germline ends came to 11 bases. Germline V gives CDR1 MNHEY, CDR2 SMNVEV (reference sequence). The length of the CDR3 is 13 residues. The CDR3 is CASAGNINYGYTF. The CDR3 nucleotides read TGTGCCAGCGCAGGGAATATTAACTATGGCTACACCTTC.